Below, 22 T cell receptor beta chains from the same sample are listed, as sequenced in a study of blood T cell repertoires in COVID-19. Clones were sequenced by immunoSEQ multiplex PCR, and TCRdb holds only the in-frame ones, with some missing. Of about 250,000 clones in the sample, 65% to 85% were seen once. The sample was PBMCs or T cells enriched from blood (not recorded which). The receptors originated from a man between 45 and 60 years old who had recovered from COVID-19.

The chain is built from TRBV27 and TRBJ1-1; no reliable D call. Trimming took 2 bases from V and 2 from J, leaving 6 bases between them. CDR3 size: 13 residues. Germline V gene lookup returns CDR1 MNHEY and CDR2 SMNVEV (reference sequence). The CDR3 spells CASSLDSNTEAFF. The CDR3 DNA follows: TGTGCCAGCAGTTTAGATAGTAACACTGAAGCTTTCTTT.

The chain links TRBV6-4 to TRBJ1-2, with a tentative D call TRBD1 (5 bases). The germline CDR1 and CDR2 sequences are MRHNA and SNTAGT. This CDR3 is 13 amino acids long. Between the trimmed V and J ends, which lost 8 bases and 8 bases, there was a span of 18 bases. CDR3 in DNA: TGTGCCAGCCGGGGGACCTCATCGGGCGGCTACACCTTC. It encodes CASRGTSSGGYTF.

The V and J genes are TRBV6-6 and TRBJ1-2; D may be TRBD1 (5 bases). This CDR3 comprises 17 residues. V lost 5 bases, J lost 4 bases, and 23 bases lay in between. CDR1 and CDR2 (germline): MNHNY, SVGAGI (reference sequence). CDR3 nucleotide sequence: TGTGCCAGCAGTCGCGGGGTGGGACGGGGGTTTATCTATGGCTACACCTTC. Translating gives CASSRGVGRGFIYGYTF.

V is TRBV5-6 and J is TRBJ1-2; 7 nucleotides match TRBD1. The CDR3 length is 15 residues. The ends lost 3 bases at V and 5 bases at J; junction bases unmatched: 10. Germline assignment: CDR1 SGHDT and CDR2 YYEEEE. This CDR3 is CASSSTGSVRYGYTF. The CDR3 DNA sequence: TGTGCCAGCAGCTCGACAGGGTCGGTAAGGTATGGCTACACCTTC. Variable domain in full (rest from reference TRBV5-6 and TRBJ1-2): DAGVTQSPTHLIKTRGQQVTLRCSPKSGHDTVSWYQQALGQGPQFIFQYYEEEERQRGNFPDRFSGHQFPNYSSELNVNALLLGDSALYLCASSSTGSVRYGYTFGSGTRLTVV.

The gene calls are TRBV24-1 and TRBJ2-1, with D possibly TRBD1 on 6 matching bases. The CDR3 totals 13 residues. From germline, CDR1 is KGHDR and CDR2 SFDVKD. Trimming shortened V by 2 bases and J by 9 bases, and 10 bases separated the two germline ends. DNA of the CDR3: TGTGCCACCAGTGATTCCAGGGGCGGTGAGCAGTTCTTC. Translating gives CATSDSRGGEQFF.

Here the CDR3 reads CASSLVPGQRLGNEQFF. DNA of the CDR3: TGTGCCAGCAGCTTAGTTCCCGGACAGAGGCTTGGCAATGAGCAGTTCTTC. V gene TRBV11-3 combines with J gene TRBJ2-1; the D gene is possibly TRBD1 (6 bases). V shed 1 base and J shed 6 bases, with 19 bases lying between them. The CDR3 consists of 17 residues. Germline CDR1 reads SGHNT; CDR2 reads YENEEA. The whole variable domain, filled in from reference TRBV11-3 and TRBJ2-1, reads EAGVVQSPRYKIIEKKQPVAFWCNPISGHNTLYWYLQNLGQGPELLIRYENEEAVDDSQLPKDRFSAERLKGVDSTLKIQPAELGDSAVYLCASSLVPGQRLGNEQFFGPGTRLTVL.

The chain links TRBV7-9 to TRBJ1-2, with D maybe TRBD1 (5 bases). V was shortened by 5 bases and J by 3 bases, with 16 bases between the two germline ends. This CDR3 spans 15 amino acids. Germline CDR1 is SEHNR and CDR2 is FQNEAQ (reference sequence). DNA for the CDR3: TGTGCCAGCAGCCTCACTCAGGGCGTCGACTATGGCTACACCTTC. Translated: CASSLTQGVDYGYTF.

The CDR3 bases are TGTGCCAGCAGCCCCCGCGGTAATGAAAAACTGTTTTTT. This gives the protein CASSPRGNEKLFF. The chain employs TRBV7-9 and TRBJ1-4, with D unresolved. The germline V gene encodes CDR1 SEHNR and CDR2 FQNEAQ (reference sequence). This CDR3 has 13 residues. V lost 5 bases and J lost 4, with 8 bases in between. Full variable domain (remainder filled in from reference TRBV7-9 and TRBJ1-4): DTGVSQNPRHKITKRGQNVTFRCDPISEHNRLYWYRQTLGQGPEFLTYFQNEAQLEKSRLLSDRFSAERPKGSFSTLEIQRTEQGDSAMYLCASSPRGNEKLFFGSGTQLSVL.

The chain joins TRBV28 to TRBJ2-3; D possibly corresponds to TRBD1 (6 bases). The CDR3 runs to 15 residues. Trimming cost V 6 bases and J 1 base, with 14 bases left between them. Germline V gene lookup returns CDR1 MDHEN and CDR2 SYDVKM. CDR3 loop: CASSLTGDRTDTQYF. CDR3 DNA: TGTGCCAGCAGCCTGACAGGCGACCGCACAGATACGCAGTATTTT.

V is TRBV29-1 and J is TRBJ2-5; TRBD2 matches 9 bases. Trimming took 6 bases from V and 4 from J; bases not matched to a gene: 15. Germline V gives CDR1 SQVTM, CDR2 ANQGSEA. The CDR3 covers 16 residues. CDR3 sequence: CSVFGTSRIGGETQYF. The CDR3, as DNA: TGCAGCGTATTCGGGACTAGCAGGATAGGGGGAGAGACCCAGTACTTC.

The chain has TRBV6-2 or TRBV6-3 and TRBJ2-7, with a tentative D call TRBD2 (5 bases). Trimming stripped 0 bases from V and 5 bases from J, with 20 bases between. The germline V gene encodes CDR1 MNHEY and CDR2 SVGEGT. The CDR3 is made up of 17 amino acids. CDR3 in DNA: TGTGCCAGCAGTTACTCGATGGCGATACTGATTAGCGACGAGCAGTACTTC. Translation: CASSYSMAILISDEQYF.

Only a few counts were recorded for this clone. The gene calls are TRBV12-5 and TRBJ1-1; D remains ambiguous. There are 16 residues in the CDR3. CDR1 is LGHNT, CDR2 FRNRAP, per germline. V was trimmed by 0 bases and J by 4 bases, leaving 15 bases between them. The CDR3 sequence is CASGLVNFEARTEAFF. The DNA of the CDR3 is TGTGCTAGTGGTTTGGTAAATTTTGAGGCTCGCACTGAAGCTTTCTTT.

This rearrangement joins TRBV6-5 to TRBJ1-4, with D possibly TRBD1 on 6 matching bases. Germline CDR1 MNHEY, CDR2 SVGAGI. The CDR3 spans 12 residues. The germline V and J ends were trimmed by 5 bases and 8 bases, with 9 bases remaining between them. CDR3 coding DNA: TGTGCCAGCAGTCAGGGGAGCGAAAAACTGTTTTTT. Translating it yields CASSQGSEKLFF.

This chain links TRBV29-1 with TRBJ1-2; 7 bases fit TRBD1. This CDR3 contains 11 residues. Germline CDR1 SQVTM, CDR2 ANQGSEA. Losses at the gene ends were 6 bases for V and 8 bases for J; bases not matched to a gene: 6. The CDR3 bases are TGCAGCGTCTTAGGGGGCAAAGGCTACACCTTC. Amino acid sequence: CSVLGGKGYTF.

This clone appeared once. The chain carries TRBV10-3 and TRBJ2-2, with 7 bases fitting TRBD1. Germline-derived CDR1 and CDR2 are ENHRY and SYGVKD. The CDR3 consists of 14 residues. V gave up 4 bases and J gave up 7 bases; unmatched junction bases: 6. The DNA of the CDR3 is TGTGCCATCAGTGTCGAGGGGGCAAACGGGGAGCTGTTTTTT. Protein product: CAISVEGANGELFF.

This chain connects TRBV18 to TRBJ2-2; the match to TRBD1 covers 10 bases. The CDR3 extends over 17 amino acids. The J segment lost 7 bases and the V segment lost 3 bases, leaving 11 bases of the junction unmatched. Germline values: CDR1 KGHSH, CDR2 LQKENI. DNA for the CDR3: TGTGCCAGCTCACCTCCTGGGAGACAGGGGGCGATCGGGGAGCTGTTTTTT. Protein product: CASSPPGRQGAIGELFF.

The chain has TRBV7-9 and TRBJ1-2; 7 nucleotides align to TRBD1. Germline-derived CDR1 and CDR2 are SEHNR and FQNEAQ (reference sequence). After removal of 5 bases from V and 1 base from J, the junction contained 4 bases not matched to a gene. CDR3 size: 14 residues. Here the CDR3 DNA reads TGTGCCAGCAGCCGACAGGGACGTAACTATGGCTACACCTTC. It is translated as CASSRQGRNYGYTF.

The chain links TRBV30 to TRBJ1-2, with 11 bases identical to TRBD1. Per the germline V gene, CDR1 is GTSNPN and CDR2 is SVGIG (reference sequence). The CDR3 is 16 amino acids. V lost 0 bases to trimming and J lost 8 bases; unmatched junction nucleotides: 11. CDR3 DNA sequence: TGTGCCTGGAGTGTACCTGGGACAGGGGGGTTCCAGGGCTACACCTTC. It specifies CAWSVPGTGGFQGYTF.

This rearrangement joins TRBV9 to TRBJ2-2, with D possibly being TRBD2 (5 bases). The CDR3 has 18 residues. From germline, CDR1 is SGDLS and CDR2 YYNGEE. Trimming removed 4 bases from V and 1 base from J, with 20 bases in between. Written as DNA, the CDR3 is TGTGCCAGCAGCCCAAGGCGGGTGGGGAGCGAGAACACCGGGGAGCTGTTTTTT. It specifies CASSPRRVGSENTGELFF.

This clone was seen at least ten times. The chain has TRBV6-4 and TRBJ2-2; D is possibly TRBD2 (7 bases). The CDR3 totals 16 residues. Germline CDR1 and CDR2: MRHNA and SNTAGT. V shed 6 bases and J shed 7 bases, with 21 bases lying between them. CDR3 region: CASSLTGGRLIGELFF. The CDR3 DNA is TGTGCCAGCAGCCTTACGGGGGGCAGGTTAATCGGGGAGCTGTTTTTT.

The chain has TRBV28 and TRBJ1-2; D is undetermined. CDR1 and CDR2 from the germline V gene are MDHEN and SYDVKM. The CDR3 covers 14 residues. Trimming took 5 bases from V and 4 from J, leaving 14 bases between them. The CDR3 spells CASSTPHSRYGYTF. The DNA for the CDR3 is TGTGCCAGCAGTACCCCCCACAGTCGCTATGGCTACACCTTC.

A few counts support this clone. V usage is TRBV5-1 and J usage is TRBJ1-4, with 7 positions matching TRBD1. CDR3 length equals 15 residues. V was pared by 7 bases and J by 5 bases, with 11 bases of the junction left unmatched. Germline CDR1 reads SGHRS; CDR2 reads YFSETQ. The CDR3 DNA is TGCGCCAGCCGCCTGGGCGACAGGGTAAATGAAAAACTGTTTTTT. This sequence encodes CASRLGDRVNEKLFF.